Detailed here is one T cell receptor beta chain. This clonotype occurred many times. This clone's antigen is unknown. Base quality data are lacking; no much larger clone is found one base away. The method was RACE. Sequencing was performed on a NextSeq 500. During library preparation, unique molecular identifiers were attached to individual cDNA molecules so that TCRs could be counted in a quantitative, reproducible way. Concerning the study's data processing: The median number of TCRs per sample was roughly 98,000, ranging from roughly 23,224 to 690,600. The Decombinator software suite was used to annotate the V, J and CDR3 of the TCR reads. For PS versus PT1 abundance plots, all samples were subsampled to the same number of TCRs (28,000). TCRs were defined as expanded if absent before sensitization and observed at least eight times at the 2-week time point. Clones were called with MiXCR by TCRdb after fastp trimmed the public reads at Q25, and only in-frame beta chains were retained. Each entry merges the rows of one CDR3 protein and shows their most common DNA and genes. The V and J calls here are based on TCRdb, not the publication. The sample has some 65,000 distinct CDR3 sequences on record, approximately 6.1% of them singletons. The ten top clones hold 3.4% of the sample.

Reading the label with the study, this specimen's time point is: healthy volunteer bleed at 6 weeks. Total RNA was extracted from unfractionated whole blood collected in Tempus Blood RNA tubes. Five healthy volunteers acted as controls for TCR sequencing and had blood drawn at day 0, 2 weeks and 6 weeks. CDR3 length: 15 amino acids, cysteine to phenylalanine. The sequence is cut down to CDR3 DNA, 45 bases in frame from base 1. Based on the germline V gene, the CDR1 and CDR2 sequences are MDHEN and SYDVKM. Trimming costs V 3 bases and J 0 bases, and their ends lie 12 bases apart. The sample is drawn from a study of human T cells and chemical hapten exposure (TCRdb year 2021). Some background on the complete study: Libraries were combined into a pool for sequencing, and differences in TCR yield between samples came mainly from small differences in library volumes within the pool. The study tracked peripheral blood TCR repertoire changes in vivo during primary and secondary sensitization to the hapten diphenylcyclopropenone (DPC) in alopecia patients. From each blood RNA sample, both TCR alpha and TCR beta chains were sequenced. Overall study outcomes, separate from this receptor: After repeated subsampling, changes were observed in the strength of the expansion versus patch-test correlation and in the threshold at which the correlation became significant. No change with DPC sensitization was found in the number of TCRs above 1 in 1000 frequency, and no evidence of global repertoire structure alterations was found.

The rearranged segments are TRBV28 and TRBJ2-7; no confident D gene assignment can be made. Sequencing was performed on whole blood. The TCR comes from a female donor in good health. Some clones in this sample may be carry-over from other donors' samples. The CDR3 protein: CASSFRQDNSYEQYF. The DNA sequence reads TGTGCCAGCAGTTTCCGACAAGACAACTCCTACGAGCAGTACTTC.